This T cell receptor beta chain stems from a study of blood T cells in healthy people across ages. It was with a sample-barcoded 5' primer and a J-beta primer mix that a second PCR of roughly 6 to 12 cycles was run. Samples each returned at least 3 million CDR3-containing paired-end reads. TCRdb analysed the 5' RACE reads with MiXCR anew, one entry per CDR3 protein. The table has 1.5 million to 2 million distinct CDR3 sequences, 34% seen once. With respect to this clonotype: Antigen specificity is unknown.

Germline V gives CDR1 MNHEY, CDR2 SMNVEV (reference sequence). V was pared by 2 bases and J by 6 bases, with 3 bases of the junction left unmatched. This CDR3 is 14 amino acids long. General study findings and limits: Per million T cells, the diversity of TCR beta decreased roughly linearly as age advanced.

What was sequenced was blood. The gene calls are TRBV27 and TRBJ1-5; 8 bases are a match to TRBD1. This receptor was obtained from a woman under 40 in good health. CDR3 DNA sequence: TGTGCCAGCAGTTTAAGGACAGGGACTCAGCCCCAGCATTTT. It codes for CASSLRTGTQPQHF.